This entry features one T cell receptor (beta chain) sequence. TCRdb's table, derived via immunoSEQ multiplex PCR, lists solely in-frame clones and lacks some. The sample yields 210,000 or so clones, 85% to 90% seen once. The V gene lost 3 bases and the J gene lost 4 bases, with 15 bases spanning the gap. The CDR3 consists of 16 residues. Per the germline V gene, CDR1 is SNHLY and CDR2 is FYNNEI. The data were obtained in a study of blood T cell repertoires in COVID-19. The chain has TRBV2 and TRBJ2-2; tentatively, D is TRBD2 (6 bases). The receptor was derived from a man younger than 30 with active or convalescent COVID-19. Sequencing input: peripheral blood. The CDR3 coding sequence is TGTGCCAGCAGTGATGCGGGGCCCGTAGTCACCGGGGAGCTGTTTTTT. Amino acid sequence: CASSDAGPVVTGELFF.